These 32 T cell receptor beta chains originate from one sample sequenced in a study of T-cell reconstitution after alpha-beta-depleted transplantation in children. For TCRbeta, the library was prepared with unique molecular identifiers. TCRdb re-called the PCR reads through MiXCR, storing one row per CDR3 protein. The profile covers some 530,000 distinct CDR3 sequences, with under 15% appearing a single time and about 5.6% taken by the ten largest. The sequenced sample was PBMCs from the stem cell graft donor, obtained from the stem cell graft. The receptors were gathered from a human donor who donated a stem cell graft to a child with combined immunodeficiency.

This clonotype was recorded a few times. V and J are TRBV11-1 and TRBJ1-2, with D uncertain. The V gene lost 4 bases and the J gene lost 8 bases, with 17 bases spanning the gap. Germline V lookup: CDR1 SGHAT, CDR2 FQDESV (reference sequence). The length of the CDR3 is 14 residues. CDR3 DNA sequence: TGTGCCAGCAGCTCCCTCGGACGGGGAGAAGGCTACACCTTC. This translates into CASSSLGRGEGYTF.

The chain recombines TRBV6-2 or TRBV6-3 with TRBJ2-6, with 7 nucleotides matching TRBD1. Germline V gives CDR1 MNHEY, CDR2 SVGEGT. CDR3 length: 17 residues. V lost 2 bases to trimming and J lost 0 bases; unmatched junction nucleotides: 4. In DNA, the CDR3 is TGTGCCAGCAGTTACCGGGACAGTCCCTCTGGGGCCAACGTCCTGACTTTC. Translation: CASSYRDSPSGANVLTF.

This clonotype was observed at least ten times. The chain recombines TRBV27 with TRBJ2-5, with D tentatively TRBD1 or TRBD2 (6 bases each). The germline V gene has CDR1 MNHEY and CDR2 SMNVEV (reference sequence). This CDR3 comprises 14 residues. Trimming removed 7 bases from V and 3 bases from J, with 15 bases in between. In DNA form, the CDR3 reads TGTGCCAGCAATGGGGTGGGGGGCGAAGAGACCCAGTACTTC. This encodes CASNGVGGEETQYF.

This clonotype was observed many times. The chain is built from TRBV29-1 and TRBJ2-1; possible D gene TRBD2, 6 bases. The CDR3 loop spans 15 amino acids. Germline V gene data show CDR1 as SQVTM and CDR2 as ANQGSEA. V lost 6 bases and J lost 0, with 15 bases in between. CDR3 protein: CSVSGWEDSYNEQFF. In DNA, the CDR3 is TGCAGCGTCTCCGGATGGGAGGACTCCTACAATGAGCAGTTCTTC.

This clonotype showed up many times. CDR3 sequence reads: CASSPLTGTNTEAFF. As DNA, the CDR3 is TGCGCCAGCAGCCCACTGACAGGAACCAACACTGAAGCTTTCTTT. This sequence joins TRBV5-1 and TRBJ1-1, with a possible D match to TRBD1 (6 bases). Trimming pared 4 bases from V and 2 bases from J, leaving 15 bases between. Per germline, CDR1 SGHRS and CDR2 YFSETQ. The length of the CDR3 is 15 residues.

This clonotype showed up many times. V usage is TRBV9 and J usage is TRBJ1-2; the D gene is possibly TRBD1 (5 bases). Per the germline V gene, CDR1 is SGDLS and CDR2 is YYNGEE. V was cut by 7 bases and J by 2 bases, with 18 bases left in between. This CDR3 is 15 amino acids long. CDR3 nucleotide sequence: TGTGCCAGCGCAAAAACCTTGCAGGGAAACTATGGCTACACCTTC. This sequence encodes CASAKTLQGNYGYTF.

Only a few counts were recorded for this clonotype. V usage is TRBV9 and J usage is TRBJ2-3; 9 nucleotides match TRBD2. Germline V lookup: CDR1 SGDLS, CDR2 YYNGEE. With V trimmed by 0 bases and J by 1 base, 6 bases remained unmatched. The CDR3 loop spans 17 amino acids. DNA for the CDR3: TGTGCCAGCAGCGTAGCTACTGTAGCGGGAGGCACAGATACGCAGTATTTT. Translation gives CASSVATVAGGTDTQYF.

The sample holds a few counts of this clonotype. The chain carries TRBV4-3 and TRBJ2-7; tentative D call: TRBD1 (5 bases). CDR3 length: 14 residues. Germline assignment: CDR1 LGHNA and CDR2 YSLEER. The V gene lost 0 bases and the J gene lost 2 bases, with 8 bases spanning the gap. CDR3 in amino acids: CASSQETGPYEQYF. DNA for the CDR3: TGCGCCAGCAGCCAAGAAACAGGACCCTACGAGCAGTACTTC.

This clonotype was seen ten or more times. The V gene is TRBV5-6, the J gene TRBJ2-7; D unresolved. Between the trimmed V and J ends, which lost 0 bases and 3 bases, there was a span of 7 bases. This CDR3 region has 13 residues. Germline V gene sequence: CDR1 SGHDT, CDR2 YYEEEE. The CDR3 here is CASSLDSLYEQYF. CDR3 nucleotides: TGTGCCAGCAGCTTGGACAGCCTCTACGAGCAGTACTTC.

The chain joins TRBV28 to TRBJ2-3; TRBD2 matches 12 bases. Per the germline V gene, CDR1 is MDHEN and CDR2 is SYDVKM. The CDR3 runs to 19 residues. V gave up 6 bases and J gave up 0 bases; unmatched junction bases: 13. The CDR3 is CASSHNLGLAGGSTDTQYF. The CDR3, as DNA: TGTGCCAGCAGCCATAACCTGGGGCTAGCGGGGGGGAGCACAGATACGCAGTATTTT.

This rearrangement joins TRBV5-6 to TRBJ2-1; D call uncertain. V was clipped by 0 bases and J by 9 bases, with 4 bases between them. CDR1 SGHDT and CDR2 YYEEEE come from the germline V gene. The CDR3 loop spans 11 amino acids. The CDR3 DNA sequence: TGTGCCAGCAGCTTGGAGCCTGAGCAGTTCTTC. It translates to CASSLEPEQFF.

This clonotype was observed at least ten times. The rearrangement joins TRBV29-1 to TRBJ2-5; TRBD2 matches 8 bases. The CDR3 extends over 18 amino acids. Germline V CDR1 and CDR2: SQVTM, ANQGSEA. After removal of 2 bases from V and 3 bases from J, the junction contained 17 bases not matched to a gene. The CDR3 loop is CSVERPGLGFTVKETQYF. The CDR3 DNA reads as TGCAGCGTTGAACGTCCGGGACTAGGATTCACGGTCAAAGAGACCCAGTACTTC.

This clonotype appeared many times. The V call is TRBV12-3 or TRBV12-4, the J call TRBJ2-4, with D perhaps assigned TRBD1 or TRBD2 (6 bases each). With 7 bases removed from V and 1 base from J, the gap between germline ends came to 11 bases. The CDR3 runs to 14 residues. The DNA of the CDR3 is TGTGCCAGCACCCAAGGGGGGGCCAAAAACATTCAGTACTTC. Translated: CASTQGGAKNIQYF.

The chain is built from TRBV12-3 or TRBV12-4 and TRBJ1-3; a possible D gene is TRBD1 (5 bases). V lost 9 bases and J lost 0, with 24 bases in between. The CDR3 is made up of 18 amino acids. In DNA, the CDR3 is TGTGCCAGTCAACGATATCGGGGGGGATTAGTCTCTGGAAACACCATATATTTT. Protein product: CASQRYRGGLVSGNTIYF.

The gene calls are TRBV20-1 and TRBJ2-7, with TRBD2 matching 10 bases. This CDR3 has 14 amino acids. Germline CDR1 reads DFQATT; CDR2 reads SNEGSKA (reference sequence). V shed 0 bases and J 7 bases; nucleotides not matched to a gene: 6. DNA for the CDR3: TGCAGTGCTAGAGAAGCGGGAGGGCCGAGGGAGCAGTACTTC. Translating gives CSAREAGGPREQYF.

V is TRBV6-1 and J is TRBJ2-5; possible D gene TRBD2, 5 bases. The CDR3 contains 14 residues. Germline assignment: CDR1 MNHNS and CDR2 SASEGT. With 1 base removed from V and 4 bases from J, the gap between germline ends came to 10 bases. The CDR3 sequence: CASSEEVRGETQYF. The CDR3 DNA sequence: TGTGCCAGCAGTGAAGAGGTACGGGGAGAGACCCAGTACTTC.

The rearrangement joins TRBV7-2 to TRBJ2-1; 8 nucleotides match TRBD2. The germline CDR1 and CDR2 sequences are SGHTA and FQGNSA. The ends lost 6 bases at V and 3 bases at J; junction bases unmatched: 28. The CDR3 totals 22 residues. DNA of the CDR3: TGTGCCAGCAGAATAGTGGATAGTGAGCGGGGGCCGAAGTTCTCCGACTACAATGAGCAGTTCTTC. It codes for CASRIVDSERGPKFSDYNEQFF.

This clonotype was recorded at least ten times. V and J are TRBV12-3 or TRBV12-4 and TRBJ2-2; the D is unclear. Trimming stripped 2 bases from V and 2 bases from J, with 9 bases between. The CDR3 extends over 15 amino acids. CDR3: CASSLQGFNTGELFF. CDR3 nucleotides: TGTGCCAGCAGTTTACAAGGGTTTAACACCGGGGAGCTGTTTTTT.

This clonotype occurred many times. V usage is TRBV20-1 and J usage is TRBJ2-1, with TRBD2 matching 13 bases. V lost 2 bases, J lost 0 bases, and 7 bases stayed unmatched. CDR3 size: 18 residues. Germline V lookup: CDR1 DFQATT, CDR2 SNEGSKA (reference sequence). CDR3 nucleotide sequence: TGCAGTGCTAGAACGGGACTAGCGGGGTTCAGCTCCTACAATGAGCAGTTCTTC. The encoded protein is CSARTGLAGFSSYNEQFF.

The chain carries TRBV7-6 and TRBJ2-2; TRBD1 matches 7 bases. This CDR3 comprises 16 residues. CDR1 is SGHVS and CDR2 is FNYEAQ in the germline V gene. Trimming took 2 bases from V and 1 from J; bases not matched to a gene: 4. The CDR3 nucleotides read TGTGCCAGCAGCTTAACACGGACAGGGAACACCGGGGAGCTGTTTTTT. Its protein product is CASSLTRTGNTGELFF.

The chain recombines TRBV27 with TRBJ2-7; TRBD1 might be the D (6 bases). The CDR3 consists of 14 residues. The germline V and J ends were trimmed by 4 bases and 3 bases, with 13 bases remaining between them. The V gene's germline CDR1 is MNHEY and CDR2 SMNVEV (reference sequence). CDR3 protein: CASSSGQPIYEQYF. CDR3 coding DNA: TGTGCCAGCAGTTCGGGACAACCGATCTACGAGCAGTACTTC.

The chain is built from TRBV12-3 or TRBV12-4 and TRBJ2-5; 7 nucleotides match TRBD1. Germline trimming cut 8 bases from V and 5 bases from J; bases unmatched to any gene: 2. The CDR3 contains 11 residues. CDR3 protein: CASGQEETQYF. The CDR3 region has the DNA TGTGCCAGCGGACAGGAGGAGACCCAGTACTTC.

The chain carries TRBV27 and TRBJ1-1; a weak D match, TRBD1 (6 bases). Germline CDR1 MNHEY, CDR2 SMNVEV (reference sequence). The CDR3 is made up of 13 amino acids. V gave up 4 bases and J gave up 3 bases, with 9 bases separating them. The CDR3 nucleotides read TGTGCCAGCAGTTGGGGGGCGGACACTGAAGCTTTCTTT. Protein product: CASSWGADTEAFF.

The CDR3: CASSPITRGPTYEQYF. In DNA, the CDR3 is TGTGCCAGCAGTCCAATTACTCGGGGCCCAACCTACGAGCAGTACTTC. The V gene is TRBV12-3 or TRBV12-4, the J gene TRBJ2-7; perhaps D is TRBD1 or TRBD2 (5 bases each). The CDR3 contains 16 residues. Between the trimmed V and J ends, which lost 5 bases and 2 bases, there was a span of 19 bases.

V is TRBV12-3 or TRBV12-4 and J is TRBJ2-5; D is perhaps TRBD1 or TRBD2 (6 bases each). The CDR3 sequence is 15 residues long. V was cut by 3 bases and J by 5 bases, with 16 bases left in between. The CDR3 bases are TGTGCCAGCAGTTTTCGCTCAGGGGAGGTGGAGACCCAGTACTTC. Translated: CASSFRSGEVETQYF.

This clonotype was observed many times. The CDR3 sequence: CASSIDGRADEQYF. The CDR3 DNA follows: TGTGCCAGCAGCATCGACGGCAGGGCGGATGAGCAGTACTTC. The V call is TRBV9, the J call TRBJ2-7, with a weak D call TRBD1 (5 bases). Germline-derived CDR1 and CDR2 are SGDLS and YYNGEE. The CDR3 has 14 residues. The V gene lost 4 bases and the J gene lost 7 bases, with 18 bases spanning the gap.

This clonotype has only a few counts. The gene calls are TRBV7-2 and TRBJ2-7; D is unclear. Germline assignment: CDR1 SGHTA and CDR2 FQGNSA. Trimming took 5 bases from V and 2 from J, leaving 16 bases between them. The CDR3 loop spans 15 amino acids. The CDR3 is CASSAHVSFTYEQYF. The CDR3 DNA is TGTGCCAGCAGCGCCCACGTTTCTTTTACCTACGAGCAGTACTTC.

The rearrangement links TRBV7-9 to TRBJ2-2; 9 nucleotides agree with TRBD1. V was pared by 7 bases and J by 4 bases, with 10 bases of the junction left unmatched. Germline V lookup: CDR1 SEHNR, CDR2 FQNEAQ (reference sequence). The CDR3 covers 16 residues. The CDR3 DNA reads TGTGCCAGCAACGTACACAGGGGGCAGAGCACCGGGGAGCTGTTTTTT. Protein sequence: CASNVHRGQSTGELFF.

There are many counts of this clonotype. The gene calls are TRBV12-3 or TRBV12-4 and TRBJ2-3; a weak D match, TRBD2 (7 bases). The CDR3 is 14 residues long. V dropped 6 bases and J dropped 5 bases, with 15 bases sitting between them. CDR3 nucleotides: TGTGCCAGCAGCTTGGGAGGGGGAAGAGATACGCAGTATTTT. Translating gives CASSLGGGRDTQYF.

Only a few counts were recorded for this clonotype. This chain uses TRBV20-1 with TRBJ1-1; D uncertain. V shed 0 bases and J shed 2 bases, with 13 bases lying between them. The CDR3 length is 15 residues. CDR1 and CDR2 from the germline V gene are DFQATT and SNEGSKA (reference sequence). This CDR3 reads CSARDRRAANTEAFF. CDR3 DNA: TGCAGTGCTAGAGATCGTAGAGCTGCAAACACTGAAGCTTTCTTT.

This clonotype has ten or more counts. This chain connects TRBV6-2 or TRBV6-3 to TRBJ1-1; perhaps TRBD1 as D (5 bases). The CDR3 is 13 residues long. The V end lost 2 bases, the J end lost 7 bases, and 11 bases lay between the germline ends. Looked up from germline, CDR1 is MNHEY and CDR2 is SVGEGT. CDR3 sequence (DNA): TGTGCCAGCAGTTACAGTGAGACAGTTGAAGCTTTCTTT. As protein: CASSYSETVEAFF.

In this sample, this clonotype turned up a few times. The chain combines TRBV6-2 or TRBV6-3 with TRBJ2-6, with D possibly TRBD1 on 6 matching bases. V was pared by 6 bases and J by 2 bases, with 11 bases between. This CDR3 region has 15 residues. The V gene's germline CDR1 is MNHEY and CDR2 SVGEGT. The chain's CDR3 is CASRSGVAGANVLTF. CDR3 in DNA: TGTGCCAGCAGATCAGGGGTGGCTGGGGCCAACGTCCTGACTTTC.